This T cell receptor (beta chain) is drawn from a study of blood T cells in healthy people across ages. Per the germline V gene, CDR1 is MDHEN and CDR2 is SYDVKM. The CDR3 spans 15 residues. Trimming stripped 3 bases from V and 8 bases from J, with 16 bases between. Every donor provided 9.5 to 10 milliliters of peripheral blood. The study isolated at least 6.5 million PBMCs from each sample. With a J-beta primer mix and a sample-barcoded 5' primer, a second PCR ran roughly 6 to 12 cycles. Carrying 12 random nucleotides, a template-switch adaptor labeled each individual cDNA molecule. TCRdb re-called the 5' RACE reads with MiXCR, one entry per CDR3 protein. Here the sample spans around 990,000 distinct CDR3 sequences, 35% to 40% being singletons.

The sequence derives from a man aged 18-30 years in good health. The sequenced sample consisted of blood. V usage is TRBV28 and J usage is TRBJ1-4; maybe TRBD1 (5 bases). The CDR3 reads CASSFKAGLGEKLFF. The CDR3 bases are TGTGCCAGCAGTTTCAAGGCAGGGCTCGGGGAAAAACTGTTTTTT.